The next 6 T cell receptor beta chains were all read from a single sample in a study of Ad26.COV2.S vaccination and SARS-CoV-2 variants (dated by TCRdb to about 2021). The protocol used for the library was the immunoSEQ multiplex PCR assay. The table was pulled from immuneACCESS by TCRdb, which kept in-frame rearrangements only. Such tables lose some clones; where checked, under half of the loss comes from unresolved V genes, and the rest has no known cause. This sample is represented by about 350,000 clones; about 89% of them were singletons. The top ten clones comprise just under 5% of the sample. In the paper's terms, the treatment or condition label means: approximately 18 received Ad26.COV2.S at low or high dose, single or two shots; about five received placebo; per-sample allocation not given. For vaccine and placebo recipients, repertoires were sequenced using samples collected on day 63 after the first injection.

Source: peripheral blood, taken in a trial of Ad26.COV2.S vaccine versus placebo. These receptors originate from a person between 18 and 60 years old who received the Ad26.COV2.S COVID-19 vaccine or a placebo.

The rearrangement links TRBV11-1 to TRBJ1-1; the D gene is possibly TRBD1 (5 bases). This CDR3 is built from 13 residues. Germline V gives CDR1 SGHAT, CDR2 FQDESV (reference sequence). The ends were cut back, 4 bases at V and 3 bases at J, with 9 bases in the middle. CDR3 loop: CASSSSGDTEAFF. The CDR3 nucleotides are TGTGCCAGCAGCTCCTCGGGGGACACTGAAGCTTTCTTT.

This sequence joins TRBV7-9 and TRBJ1-1; no clear D. The V end lost 5 bases, the J end lost 10 bases, and 11 bases lay between the germline ends. Germline V CDR1 and CDR2: SEHNR, FQNEAQ (reference sequence). The CDR3 loop spans 11 amino acids. CDR3 in DNA: TGTGCCAGCAGCAACTGGGATGGAGCTTTCTTT. Amino acids: CASSNWDGAFF.

The gene calls are TRBV29-1 and TRBJ1-2; maybe TRBD1 (5 bases). V was cut by 7 bases and J by 7 bases, with 19 bases left in between. This CDR3 has 13 amino acids. Germline V CDR1 and CDR2: SQVTM, ANQGSEA. The CDR3 DNA follows: TGCAGCGCCCTCGGTCAGGGAAAGGGTGGCTACACCTTC. Amino acid sequence: CSALGQGKGGYTF.

This chain connects TRBV6-2 or TRBV6-3 to TRBJ2-7, with no clear D. Trimming stripped 2 bases from V and 4 bases from J, with 6 bases between. The CDR3 runs 12 residues. The germline V gene encodes CDR1 MNHEY and CDR2 SVGEGT. CDR3 loop: CASSYPDYEQYF. CDR3 DNA sequence: TGTGCCAGCAGTTACCCCGATTACGAGCAGTACTTC.

This clone was seen just once. CDR3 amino acids: CASSVGVDREQYF. The CDR3 region has the DNA TGTGCCAGCAGCGTAGGGGTAGATCGCGAGCAGTACTTC. The rearrangement uses TRBV9 and TRBJ2-7; D is unresolved. Germline V CDR1 and CDR2: SGDLS, YYNGEE. Trimming left V 0 bases short and J 6 bases short, with 10 bases between. This CDR3 is 13 amino acids long.

V gene TRBV7-9 combines with J gene TRBJ1-1; D gene uncertain. Trimming left V 1 base short and J 0 bases short, with 6 bases between. The CDR3 has 14 residues. Germline V lookup: CDR1 SEHNR, CDR2 FQNEAQ (reference sequence). The CDR3: CASSLEGVNTEAFF. The CDR3 DNA follows: TGTGCCAGCAGCTTAGAGGGAGTGAACACTGAAGCTTTCTTT.